Included here is one TCR beta chain sequence, with context. Its antigen remains unidentified. This entry belongs to a study of T cell responses to AZD1222 COVID-19 vaccine. Method: immunoSEQ multiplex PCR; TCRdb's copy keeps in-frame clones and lacks some. This table holds around 140,000 clones, around 92% found once. General study results and limits: White British donors predominated, females outnumbered males, and clonal diversity was possibly underestimated.

V dropped 2 bases and J dropped 5; count of bases not matched to a gene: 2. In germline, CDR1 is MNHEY, CDR2 SVGAGI. CDR3 size: 14 residues. The source of this sequence is an adult who had recovered from COVID-19. The gene calls are TRBV6-5 and TRBJ1-4; 7 nucleotides align to TRBD1. The sample consisted of peripheral blood, taken after recovery from COVID-19. CDR3 residues: CASSYGTVNEKLFF. As DNA, the CDR3 is TGTGCCAGCAGTTACGGGACAGTAAATGAAAAACTGTTTTTT.